Listed below are T cell receptor beta chains from one sample, sequenced in a study of blood T cell repertoires in COVID-19. Method: immunoSEQ multiplex PCR; TCRdb's copy keeps in-frame clones and lacks some. The repertoire holds around 400,000 clones, about 90% seen once, with about 2% in the top ten. Specimen: peripheral blood. These receptors originate from a woman aged 60 to 75 with COVID-19, enrolled during active disease. CDR3s include the opening cysteine and the closing phenylalanine or tryptophan. Fields, in order: V gene, clone size, J gene, D gene, CDR3 DNA, CDR3 protein. The D gene is left open where the match is weak. Not all rows give a size; the values are once, few, many and, for expanded clones, a class.

>TRBV7-3|.|TRBJ2-3|TRBD1
TGTGCCAGCAGCTGGGACAGGGTAGAAGATACGCAGTATTTT
CASSWDRVEDTQYF
>TRBV5-1|.|TRBJ2-1|.
TGCGCCAGCAGGACGGGAGCGACCGGTGAGCAGTTCTTC
CASRTGATGEQFF
>TRBV5-1|.|TRBJ2-2|.
TGCGCCAGCAGCTTGGTTAGCGGCACGAACACCGGGGAGCTGTTTTTT
CASSLVSGTNTGELFF
>TRBV12-5|few|TRBJ2-3|TRBD2
TGTGCTAGTAGCCGGGGGGGCTCCAGCACAGATACGCAGTATTTT
CASSRGGSSTDTQYF
>TRBV9|.|TRBJ1-1|.
TGTGCCAGCAGCGTAGATAGCGGGGGCAGCGGCACTGAAGCTTTCTTT
CASSVDSGGSGTEAFF
>TRBV11-2|.|TRBJ1-1|TRBD1
TGTGCCAGCAGCGGACAGGTGAACACTGAAGCTTTCTTT
CASSGQVNTEAFF
>TRBV5-8|.|TRBJ2-1|.
TGTGCCAGCAGCTCCGGACTGTCCAGCTCCTACAATGAGCAGTTCTTC
CASSSGLSSSYNEQFF
>TRBV9|.|TRBJ1-3|.
TGTGCCAGCAGCCCTAGTGGCAGCGGTGGAAACACCATATATTTT
CASSPSGSGGNTIYF
>TRBV2|.|TRBJ1-2|.
TGTGCCAGCAGGAACCAGGATAACTATGGCTACACCTTC
CASRNQDNYGYTF
>TRBV25-1|.|TRBJ2-6|TRBD1
TGTGCCAGCAGAGACAGGGGGGTTACCGGGGCCAACGTCCTGACTTTC
CASRDRGVTGANVLTF
>TRBV7-9|.|TRBJ2-1|.
TGTGCCAGCAGCACGAGCTCCTACAATGAGCAGTTCTTC
CASSTSSYNEQFF
>TRBV19|.|TRBJ2-7|.
TGTGCCAGTAGTATCCATTCCGGGTCCTCCTACGAGCAGTACTTC
CASSIHSGSSYEQYF
>TRBV19|.|TRBJ1-2|.
TGTGCCAGTAGTATAGACAGGGGCTATGGCTACACCTTC
CASSIDRGYGYTF
>TRBV24-1|few|TRBJ1-2|.
TGTGCCACCAGTGATCCCGGGGGCTATGGCTACACCTTC
CATSDPGGYGYTF
>TRBV2|.|TRBJ2-7|.
TGTGCCAGCAGCACAGGGAGCCACGAGCAGTACTTC
CASSTGSHEQYF
>TRBV18|.|TRBJ2-7|.
TGTGCCAGCTCACCGATGGGCCTTCCCTACGAGCAGTACTTC
CASSPMGLPYEQYF
>TRBV28|.|TRBJ1-2|TRBD1
TGTGCCAGCAGTTTAGACAGGGCCCATGGCTACACCTTC
CASSLDRAHGYTF
>TRBV7-2|.|TRBJ2-2|.
TGTGCCAGCAGCTTAGAGGCTAGAACGAACACCGGGGAGCTGTTTTTT
CASSLEARTNTGELFF